These 15 T cell receptor beta chains share one sample of origin, sequenced in a study of prognosis after radiotherapy for stage I lung cancer. Genomic DNA yielded TCR beta CDR3, amplified by two-round multiplex PCR. The first round of PCR was done with primers that matched each TRBV and TRBJ gene. Each CDR3 protein gets one entry after TCRdb re-called the multiplex PCR reads with MiXCR. The table records around 30,000 distinct CDR3 sequences, approximately 36% of them present only once. The input for sequencing was PBMCs, taken before or after stereotactic body radiation therapy (not recorded which). All receptors come from a donor aged 50 or older with non-small cell lung cancer.

This clonotype was seen ten or more times. The rearrangement joins TRBV11-3 to TRBJ2-1; perhaps TRBD1 as D (5 bases). This CDR3 spans 15 amino acids. V was shortened by 2 bases and J by 4 bases, with 12 bases between the two germline ends. The germline CDR1 and CDR2 sequences are SGHNT and YENEEA. The CDR3 loop reads CASSLRRQPYNEQFF. The CDR3 nucleotides are TGTGCCAGCAGCTTAAGGAGACAGCCTTACAATGAGCAGTTCTTC. The full variable domain, rest sourced from reference TRBV11-3 and TRBJ2-1, is EAGVVQSPRYKIIEKKQPVAFWCNPISGHNTLYWYLQNLGQGPELLIRYENEEAVDDSQLPKDRFSAERLKGVDSTLKIQPAELGDSAVYLCASSLRRQPYNEQFFGPGTRLTVL.

In its sample, this clonotype was seen many times. The chain has TRBV7-8 and TRBJ1-1; TRBD1 is a possible D gene (6 bases). Trimming cost V 4 bases and J 4 bases, with 10 bases left between them. Germline V gene sequence: CDR1 SGHVS, CDR2 FQNEAQ. The CDR3 length is 13 residues. For the CDR3, the DNA is TGTGCCAGCAGCTCCACAGGGATCACTGAAGCTTTCTTT. It is translated as CASSSTGITEAFF.

There are many counts of this clonotype. The chain combines TRBV10-3 with TRBJ2-1; 7 bases are a match to TRBD2. The CDR3 spans 16 residues. V was pared by 4 bases and J by 7 bases, with 13 bases of the junction left unmatched. In germline, CDR1 is ENHRY, CDR2 SYGVKD. CDR3 region: CAISARAGPMGNEQFF. The CDR3 coding sequence is TGTGCCATCAGTGCAAGAGCGGGACCTATGGGAAATGAGCAGTTCTTC.

The table lists this clonotype with many counts. The rearrangement uses TRBV3-1 and TRBJ1-2; a weak D match, TRBD1 (6 bases). The germline V gene encodes CDR1 LGHDT and CDR2 YNNKEL (reference sequence). Trimming removed 2 bases at V and 9 bases at J, with 10 bases between. The CDR3 has 12 residues. The CDR3 sequence is CASSQSTGSYTF. CDR3 nucleotide sequence: TGTGCCAGCAGCCAAAGTACAGGGAGCTACACCTTC.

At least ten counts were recorded for this clonotype. The V call is TRBV19, the J call TRBJ1-4, with 8 bases that match TRBD1. Germline V gives CDR1 LNHDA, CDR2 SQIVND (reference sequence). The ends lost 5 bases at V and 6 bases at J; junction bases unmatched: 5. The CDR3 has 14 residues. The CDR3: CASSARTGHEKLFF. CDR3 sequence (DNA): TGTGCCAGTAGTGCTCGGACAGGGCATGAAAAACTGTTTTTT.

Comments on this clonotype: Compared with germline, one end of the junction differs, possibly owing to a read error. V gene TRBV5-1 combines with J gene TRBJ1-6, with TRBD1 identical over 8 bases. The CDR3 loop spans 13 amino acids. CDR1 SGHRS and CDR2 YFSETQ come from the germline V gene. The CDR3 sequence: CASSTGGDSPIHF. CDR3 coding DNA: TGCGCCAGCAGCACAGGGGGGGATTCACCCATCCACTTT.

This clonotype showed up just a few times. This chain joins TRBV28 and TRBJ1-5; 9 bases are a match to TRBD1. The CDR3 is 16 amino acids. Germline CDR1 MDHEN, CDR2 SYDVKM. V lost 7 bases, J lost 2 bases, and 9 bases stayed unmatched. CDR3 loop: CASNKGQGAGNQPQHF. CDR3 nucleotides: TGTGCCAGCAATAAGGGACAGGGAGCAGGCAATCAGCCCCAGCATTTT.

This clonotype was seen once. The chain joins TRBV10-3 to TRBJ2-7; TRBD2 aligns across 11 bases. Trimming took 6 bases from V and 1 from J; bases not matched to a gene: 14. CDR3 length: 18 amino acids. Germline loops: CDR1 ENHRY, CDR2 SYGVKD. The CDR3 DNA reads as TGTGCCATCAGAGGGGCTAGCGGGGGGCAGTCTCCTTCCTACGAGCAGTACTTC. Amino acid sequence: CAIRGASGGQSPSYEQYF.

In DNA, the CDR3 is TGTGCCAGTTTTTCGGCCAGGGCTTCCGAGCAGTACTTC. This gives the protein CASFSARASEQYF. This chain links TRBV2 with TRBJ2-7; D is possibly TRBD1 (5 bases). The germline V and J ends were trimmed by 9 bases and 6 bases, with 18 bases remaining between them. Germline V CDR1 and CDR2: SNHLY, FYNNEI. CDR3 size: 13 residues.

As to this clonotype: At one end, the junction sequence differs from germline, possibly due to a read error. The chain uses TRBV6-5 and TRBJ2-5; weak D call: TRBD2 (6 bases). The CDR3 consists of 14 residues. Germline CDR1 MNHEY, CDR2 SVGAGI. The CDR3 bases are TGTGCCAGCATTTACGGGGGAGTGGTGGAGACCCAGTACTTC. Translation: CASIYGGVVETQYF.

This clonotype is labeled medium-sized. The chain recombines TRBV6-1 with TRBJ2-7; TRBD2 matches 8 bases. Trimming at V came to 7 bases and at J to 4 bases, leaving 12 bases not matched to a gene. The CDR3 contains 15 residues. Germline V lookup: CDR1 MNHNS, CDR2 SASEGT. This chain's CDR3 is CASIVLPGLGYEQYF. CDR3 nucleotide sequence: TGTGCCAGCATCGTTTTACCGGGACTAGGTTACGAGCAGTACTTC.

This clonotype was found many times. The chain carries TRBV6-5 and TRBJ2-7; D remains unclear. Per the germline V gene, CDR1 is MNHEY and CDR2 is SVGAGI. This CDR3 has 15 amino acids. Trimming pared 4 bases from V and 3 bases from J, leaving 16 bases between. This CDR3 reads CASSSIGLRVYEQYF. In nucleotides, the CDR3 is TGTGCCAGCAGTTCCATCGGGTTGAGAGTCTACGAGCAGTACTTC.

This clonotype was detected a few times. A single base separates this from a much larger clone, so it may be a read error. The gene calls are TRBV6-2 or TRBV6-3 and TRBJ1-1; D remains ambiguous. Germline CDR1 MNHEY, CDR2 SVGEGT. The CDR3 is 15 amino acids. Trimming left V 5 bases short and J 2 bases short, with 15 bases between. The CDR3 coding sequence is TGTGCCAGCAGTGATCCGGCAGTAATTAACACTGAAGCTTTCTTT. This translates into CASSDPAVINTEAFF.

This clonotype came up a few times. The chain employs TRBV5-1 and TRBJ1-2, with TRBD1 as a possible D gene (5 bases). The CDR3 has 16 residues. Between the trimmed V and J ends, which lost 1 base and 0 bases, there was a span of 13 bases. The germline V gene encodes CDR1 SGHRS and CDR2 YFSETQ. CDR3: CASSLIPGLTNYGYTF. DNA for the CDR3: TGCGCCAGCAGCTTGATCCCAGGGCTAACTAACTATGGCTACACCTTC. The full variable domain, with the rest looked up from reference TRBV5-1 and TRBJ1-2, is KAGVTQTPRYLIKTRGQQVTLSCSPISGHRSVSWYQQTPGQGLQFLFEYFSETQRNKGNFPGRFSGRQFSNSRSEMNVSTLELGDSALYLCASSLIPGLTNYGYTFGSGTRLTVV.

Points on this clonotype: A far larger clone lies a single base away; this is likely a read error. The J gene is TRBJ2-5, the V gene TRBV6-5; TRBD2 agrees at 7 bases. The CDR3 covers 13 residues. The germline gives CDR1 MNHEY, CDR2 SVGAGI. V lost 7 bases to trimming and J lost 5 bases; unmatched junction nucleotides: 7. The CDR3, as DNA: TGTGCCAGCAATCCCGGGGGGAGGGAGACCCAGTACTTC. This encodes CASNPGGRETQYF.